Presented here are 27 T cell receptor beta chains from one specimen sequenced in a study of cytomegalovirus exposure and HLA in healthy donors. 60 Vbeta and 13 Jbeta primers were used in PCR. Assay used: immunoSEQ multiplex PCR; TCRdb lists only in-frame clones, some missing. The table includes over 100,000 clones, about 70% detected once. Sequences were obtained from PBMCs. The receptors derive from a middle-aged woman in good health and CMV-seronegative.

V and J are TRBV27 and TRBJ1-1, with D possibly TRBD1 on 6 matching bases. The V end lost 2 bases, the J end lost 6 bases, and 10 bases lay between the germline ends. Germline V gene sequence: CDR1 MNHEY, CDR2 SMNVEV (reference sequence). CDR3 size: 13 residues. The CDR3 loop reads CASSLRDMAEAFF. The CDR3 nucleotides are TGTGCCAGCAGTTTAAGGGACATGGCTGAAGCTTTCTTT.

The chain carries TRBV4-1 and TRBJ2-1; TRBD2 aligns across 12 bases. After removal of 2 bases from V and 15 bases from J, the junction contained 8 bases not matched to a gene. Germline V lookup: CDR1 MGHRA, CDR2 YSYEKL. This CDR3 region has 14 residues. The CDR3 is CASSQSLAGGQLFF. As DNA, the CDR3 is TGCGCCAGCAGCCAAAGTCTAGCGGGGGGGCAGCTGTTCTTC.

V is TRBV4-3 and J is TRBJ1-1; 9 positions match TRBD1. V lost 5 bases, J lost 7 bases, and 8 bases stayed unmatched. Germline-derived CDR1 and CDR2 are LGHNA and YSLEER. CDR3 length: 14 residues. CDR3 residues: CASSEQGAVNEAFF. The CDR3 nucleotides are TGCGCCAGCAGCGAACAGGGGGCGGTCAATGAAGCTTTCTTT.

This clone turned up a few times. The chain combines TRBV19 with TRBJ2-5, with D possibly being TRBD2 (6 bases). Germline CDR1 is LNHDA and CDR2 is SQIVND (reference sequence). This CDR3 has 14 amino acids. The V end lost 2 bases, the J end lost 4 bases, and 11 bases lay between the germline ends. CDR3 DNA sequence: TGTGCCAGTAGTATAAGTCTACTAGCAGAGACCCAGTACTTC. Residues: CASSISLLAETQYF.

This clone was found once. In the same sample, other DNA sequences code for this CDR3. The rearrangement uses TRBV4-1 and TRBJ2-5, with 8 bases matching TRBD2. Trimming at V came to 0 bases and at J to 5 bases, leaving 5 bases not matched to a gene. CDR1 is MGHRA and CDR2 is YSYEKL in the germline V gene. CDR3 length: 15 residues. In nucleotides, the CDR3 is TGCGCCAGCAGCCAAGACGGGCAGCGGGGGGAGACCCAGTACTTC. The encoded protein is CASSQDGQRGETQYF.

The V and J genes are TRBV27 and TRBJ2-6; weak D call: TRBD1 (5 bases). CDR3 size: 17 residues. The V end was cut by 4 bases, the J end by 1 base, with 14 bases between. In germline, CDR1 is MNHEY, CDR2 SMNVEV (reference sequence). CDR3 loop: CASSSGHFRSGANVLTF. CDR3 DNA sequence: TGTGCCAGCAGTTCAGGACACTTCAGGTCTGGGGCCAACGTCCTGACTTTC.

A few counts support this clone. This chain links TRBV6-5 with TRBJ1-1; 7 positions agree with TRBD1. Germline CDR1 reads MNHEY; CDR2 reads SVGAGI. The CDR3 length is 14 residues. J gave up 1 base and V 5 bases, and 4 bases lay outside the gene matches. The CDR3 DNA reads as TGTGCCAGCAGTCTGGGACAGCAGAACACTGAAGCTTTCTTT. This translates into CASSLGQQNTEAFF.

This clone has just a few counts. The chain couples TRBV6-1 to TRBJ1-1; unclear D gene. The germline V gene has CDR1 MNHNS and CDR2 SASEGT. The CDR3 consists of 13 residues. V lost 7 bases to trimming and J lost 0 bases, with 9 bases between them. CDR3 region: CASILTMNTEAFF. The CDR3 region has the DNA TGTGCCAGCATCCTGACTATGAACACTGAAGCTTTCTTT.

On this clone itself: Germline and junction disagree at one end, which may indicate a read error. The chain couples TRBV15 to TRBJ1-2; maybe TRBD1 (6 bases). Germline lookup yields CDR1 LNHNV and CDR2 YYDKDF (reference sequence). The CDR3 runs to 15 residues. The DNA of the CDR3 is TGTACCACCAGCAGAGTTGGGGGGGCAGGCTATGGCTACACCTTC. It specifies CTTSRVGGAGYGYTF. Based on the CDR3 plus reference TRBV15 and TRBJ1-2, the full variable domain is DAMVIQNPRYQVTQFGKPVTLSCSQTLNHNVMYWYQQKSSQAPKLLFHYYDKDFNNEADTPDNFQSRRPNTSFCFLDIRSPGLGDTAMYLCTTSRVGGAGYGYTFGSGTRLTVV.

As DNA, the CDR3 is TGCGCCAGCAGTGACAGGGAATCCGGGGAGCTGTTTTTT. Encoded protein: CASSDRESGELFF. This rearrangement joins TRBV10-1 to TRBJ2-2; D is perhaps TRBD1 (5 bases). Germline CDR1 reads WNHNN; CDR2 reads SYGVQD (reference sequence). V was clipped by 3 bases and J by 6 bases, with 8 bases between them. The CDR3 loop spans 13 amino acids.

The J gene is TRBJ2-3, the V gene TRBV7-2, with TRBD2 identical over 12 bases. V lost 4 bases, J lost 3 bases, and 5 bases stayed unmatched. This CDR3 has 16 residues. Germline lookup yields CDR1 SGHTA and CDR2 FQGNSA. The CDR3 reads CASSYLAGGRTDTQYF. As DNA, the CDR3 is TGTGCCAGCAGCTACCTAGCGGGGGGGCGGACAGATACGCAGTATTTT. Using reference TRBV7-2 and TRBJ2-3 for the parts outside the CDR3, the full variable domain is GAGVSQSPSNKVTEKGKDVELRCDPISGHTALYWYRQSLGQGLEFLIYFQGNSAPDKSGLPSDRFSAERTGGSVSTLTIQRTQQEDSAVYLCASSYLAGGRTDTQYFGPGTRLTVL.

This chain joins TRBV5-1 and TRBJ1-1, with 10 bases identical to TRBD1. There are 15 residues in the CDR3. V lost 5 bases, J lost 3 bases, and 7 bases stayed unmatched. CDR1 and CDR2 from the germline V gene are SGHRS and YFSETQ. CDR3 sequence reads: CASSLLGTGDTEAFF. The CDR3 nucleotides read TGCGCCAGCAGTTTGCTAGGGACAGGGGACACTGAAGCTTTCTTT. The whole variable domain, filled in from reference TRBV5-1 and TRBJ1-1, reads KAGVTQTPRYLIKTRGQQVTLSCSPISGHRSVSWYQQTPGQGLQFLFEYFSETQRNKGNFPGRFSGRQFSNSRSEMNVSTLELGDSALYLCASSLLGTGDTEAFFGQGTRLTVV.

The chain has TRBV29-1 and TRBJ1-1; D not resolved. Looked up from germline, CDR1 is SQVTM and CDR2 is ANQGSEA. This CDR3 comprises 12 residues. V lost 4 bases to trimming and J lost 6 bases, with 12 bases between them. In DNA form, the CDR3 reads TGCAGCGTTGTCGTGGCATCCGCTGAAGCTTTCTTT. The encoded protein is CSVVVASAEAFF. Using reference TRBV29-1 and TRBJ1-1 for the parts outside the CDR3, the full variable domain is SAVISQKPSRDICQRGTSLTIQCQVDSQVTMMFWYRQQPGQSLTLIATANQGSEATYESGFVIDKFPISRPNLTFSTLTVSNMSPEDSSIYLCSVVVASAEAFFGQGTRLTVV.

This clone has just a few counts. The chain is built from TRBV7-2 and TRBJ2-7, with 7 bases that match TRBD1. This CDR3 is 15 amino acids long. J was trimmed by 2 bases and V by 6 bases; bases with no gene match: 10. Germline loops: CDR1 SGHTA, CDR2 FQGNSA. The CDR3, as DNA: TGTGCCAGCAGTCCTCAACCGGGACAGCCCTACGAGCAGTACTTC. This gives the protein CASSPQPGQPYEQYF.

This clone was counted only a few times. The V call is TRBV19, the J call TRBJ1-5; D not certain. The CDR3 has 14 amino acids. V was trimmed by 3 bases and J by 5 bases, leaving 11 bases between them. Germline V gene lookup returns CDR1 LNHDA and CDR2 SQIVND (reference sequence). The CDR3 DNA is TGTGCCAGTAGTATCCGTCAAGCTGATCAGCCCCAGCATTTT. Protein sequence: CASSIRQADQPQHF.

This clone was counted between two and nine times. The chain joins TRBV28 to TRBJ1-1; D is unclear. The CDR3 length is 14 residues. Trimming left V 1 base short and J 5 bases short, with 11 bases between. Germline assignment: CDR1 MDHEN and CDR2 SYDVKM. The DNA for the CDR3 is TGTGCCAGCAGTTTATCCCAGAGGAGGACTGAAGCTTTCTTT. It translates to CASSLSQRRTEAFF.

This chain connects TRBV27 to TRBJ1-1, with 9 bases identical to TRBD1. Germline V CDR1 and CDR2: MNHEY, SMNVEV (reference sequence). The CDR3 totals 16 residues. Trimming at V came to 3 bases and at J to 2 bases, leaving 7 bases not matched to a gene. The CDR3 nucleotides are TGTGCCAGCAGTTTTTGGACAGGGGCCCTTAACACTGAAGCTTTCTTT. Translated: CASSFWTGALNTEAFF.

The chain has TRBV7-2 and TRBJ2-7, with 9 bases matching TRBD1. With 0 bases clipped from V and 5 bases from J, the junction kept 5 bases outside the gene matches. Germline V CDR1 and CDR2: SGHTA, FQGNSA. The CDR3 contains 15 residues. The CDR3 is CASSLAGTGINEQYF. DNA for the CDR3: TGTGCCAGCAGCTTAGCGGGGACAGGGATAAACGAGCAGTACTTC.

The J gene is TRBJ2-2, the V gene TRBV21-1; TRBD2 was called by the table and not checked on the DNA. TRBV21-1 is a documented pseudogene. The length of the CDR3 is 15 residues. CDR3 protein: CASSTPGGLTGELFF. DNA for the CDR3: TGTGCCAGCAGCACCCCGGGGGGGCTGACCGGGGAGCTGTTTTTT.

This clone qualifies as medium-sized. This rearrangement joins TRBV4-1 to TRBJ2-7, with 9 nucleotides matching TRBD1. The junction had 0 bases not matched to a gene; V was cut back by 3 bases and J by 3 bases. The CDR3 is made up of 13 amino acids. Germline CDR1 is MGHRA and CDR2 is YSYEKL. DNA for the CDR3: TGCGCCAGCAGCCAGACAGGGGGCTACGAGCAGTACTTC. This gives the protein CASSQTGGYEQYF.

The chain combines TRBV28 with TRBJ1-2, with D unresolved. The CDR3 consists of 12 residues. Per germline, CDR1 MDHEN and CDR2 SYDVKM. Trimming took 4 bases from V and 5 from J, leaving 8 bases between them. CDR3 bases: TGTGCCAGCAGTTCCAATCGGTATGGCTACACCTTC. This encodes CASSSNRYGYTF.

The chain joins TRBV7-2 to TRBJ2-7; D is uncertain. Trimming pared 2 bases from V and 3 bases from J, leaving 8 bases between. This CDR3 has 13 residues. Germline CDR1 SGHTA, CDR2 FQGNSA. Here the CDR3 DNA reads TGTGCCAGCAGCTTACCAGTTCTCTACGAGCAGTACTTC. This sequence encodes CASSLPVLYEQYF.

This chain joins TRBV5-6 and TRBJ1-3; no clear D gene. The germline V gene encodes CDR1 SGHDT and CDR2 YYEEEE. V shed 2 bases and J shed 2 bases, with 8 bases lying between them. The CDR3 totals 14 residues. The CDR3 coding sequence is TGTGCCAGCAGCTTATGGGGAGCTGGAAACACCATATATTTT. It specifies CASSLWGAGNTIYF.

CDR3 sequence: CASSAWTGGATEAFF. CDR3 coding DNA: TGTGCCAGCAGTGCCTGGACAGGGGGGGCCACTGAAGCTTTCTTT. The chain links TRBV27 to TRBJ1-1; TRBD1 aligns across 10 bases. Trimming took 5 bases from V and 4 from J; bases not matched to a gene: 7. CDR3 length: 15 residues. Looked up from germline, CDR1 is MNHEY and CDR2 is SMNVEV (reference sequence).

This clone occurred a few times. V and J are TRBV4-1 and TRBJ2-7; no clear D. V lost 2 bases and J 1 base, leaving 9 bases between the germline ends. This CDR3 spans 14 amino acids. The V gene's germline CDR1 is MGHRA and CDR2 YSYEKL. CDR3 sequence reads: CASSQHQVSYEQYF. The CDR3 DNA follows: TGCGCCAGCAGCCAACACCAGGTTTCCTACGAGCAGTACTTC.

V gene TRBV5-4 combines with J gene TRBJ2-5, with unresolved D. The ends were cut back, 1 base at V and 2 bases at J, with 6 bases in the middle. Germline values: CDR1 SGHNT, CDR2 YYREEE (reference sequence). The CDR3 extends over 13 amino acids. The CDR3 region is CASSLQRQETQYF. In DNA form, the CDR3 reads TGTGCCAGCAGCTTGCAACGGCAAGAGACCCAGTACTTC. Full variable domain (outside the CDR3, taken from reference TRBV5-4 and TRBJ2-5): ETGVTQSPTHLIKTRGQQVTLRCSSQSGHNTVSWYQQALGQGPQFIFQYYREEENGRGNFPPRFSGLQFPNYSSELNVNALELDDSALYLCASSLQRQETQYFGPGTRLLVL.

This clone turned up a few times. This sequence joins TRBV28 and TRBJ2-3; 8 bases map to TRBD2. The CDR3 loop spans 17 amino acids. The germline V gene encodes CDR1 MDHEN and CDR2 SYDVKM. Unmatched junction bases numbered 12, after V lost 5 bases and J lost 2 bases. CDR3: CASSGPSGGGHTDTQYF. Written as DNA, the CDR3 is TGTGCCAGCAGTGGCCCATCCGGGGGGGGACACACAGATACGCAGTATTTT.